This TCR beta chain emerged from a study of blood T cell repertoires in COVID-19. Whole-study context: Sites in the United States, Italy and Spain provided acute and convalescent COVID-19 samples. From T cells, B-cell-depleted T cells, or PBMCs came the material, which was cDNA or gDNA.

The CDR3 loop spans 15 amino acids. Germline CDR1 is SGHTA and CDR2 is FQGNSA. Trimming removed 1 base from V and 7 bases from J, with 14 bases in between. Original methodology: The authors estimated nucleated cell counts from reference gene primer amplification. Sequenced by immunoSEQ multiplex PCR; TCRdb stores in-frame clones only, minus some. The V and J calls and clone size come from that table; D and trimming were worked out from the DNA. The sample consists of some 250,000 clones, around 85% of them appearing once. The rearrangement uses TRBV7-2 and TRBJ2-4, with a weak D call TRBD1 (5 bases). The sequenced sample consisted of peripheral blood. This clonotype originated in a woman in her 30s who had recovered from COVID-19. CDR3 residues: CASSLGGQGWNIQYF. CDR3 DNA: TGTGCCAGCAGCTTAGGGGGTCAGGGTTGGAACATTCAGTACTTC.